These 13 T cell receptor beta chains originate from one sample sequenced in a study of blood T cell repertoires in COVID-19. Here immunoSEQ multiplex PCR was the method, and the copy in TCRdb shows in-frame clones only, minus some. The data show roughly 310,000 clones, with roughly 90% seen just once and roughly 8.9% held by the top ten. Material for sequencing was PBMCs or T cells enriched from blood (not recorded which). These receptors originate from a woman aged 40 to 50 who had recovered from COVID-19.

CDR3 in DNA: TGTGCAAGTCGCTTTGTGCGACCTCCGGGACAGGGGGCTTATCCTTCGACCTACGAGCAGTACTTC. Amino acids: CASRFVRPPGQGAYPSTYEQYF. The chain combines TRBV12-2 with TRBJ2-7; the D call of TRBD1 is as the table states it, not checked on the DNA. TRBV12-2 is a pseudogene segment. CDR3 length: 22 residues.

This clone was observed a single time. The chain couples TRBV9 to TRBJ1-3, with D maybe TRBD1 (5 bases). Trimming took 4 bases from V and 0 from J, leaving 8 bases between them. CDR3 length: 14 residues. Germline CDR1 reads SGDLS; CDR2 reads YYNGEE. This CDR3 is CASSYQGSGNTIYF. The CDR3 DNA follows: TGTGCCAGCAGCTACCAGGGCTCTGGAAACACCATATATTTT.

The gene calls are TRBV11-3 and TRBJ1-6, with D possibly TRBD1 on 6 matching bases. CDR1 SGHNT and CDR2 YENEEA come from the germline V gene. The CDR3 spans 15 residues. Trimming shortened V by 5 bases and J by 2 bases, and 10 bases separated the two germline ends. For the CDR3, the DNA is TGTGCCAGCAGCGCCGGACAGACCTATAATTCACCCCTCCACTTT. Residues: CASSAGQTYNSPLHF.

V is TRBV7-8 and J is TRBJ2-3; D might be TRBD2 (5 bases). Per germline, CDR1 SGHVS and CDR2 FQNEAQ. This CDR3 region has 15 residues. The V gene lost 8 bases and the J gene lost 6 bases, with 21 bases spanning the gap. The CDR3 loop is CASAGWGNEADTQYF. The CDR3 coding sequence is TGTGCCAGCGCGGGTTGGGGAAACGAGGCTGATACGCAGTATTTT.

This chain joins TRBV5-1 and TRBJ2-7, with 9 bases aligning to TRBD1. J gave up 0 bases and V 2 bases, and 3 bases lay outside the gene matches. There are 15 residues in the CDR3. The germline gives CDR1 SGHRS, CDR2 YFSETQ. The CDR3 nucleotides read TGCGCCAGCAGCTTAGGGACAGGGAGCTCCTACGAGCAGTACTTC. It codes for CASSLGTGSSYEQYF.

CDR3 sequence (DNA): TGCGCCAGCAGCCAAGAACTTCCCAATGAGCAGTTCTTC. Translating gives CASSQELPNEQFF. The chain couples TRBV4-3 to TRBJ2-1; D uncertain. V was shortened by 0 bases and J by 6 bases, with 6 bases between the two germline ends. Germline-derived CDR1 and CDR2 are LGHNA and YSLEER. This CDR3 has 13 residues.

The gene calls are TRBV7-2 and TRBJ2-3, with D tentatively TRBD2 (6 bases). Germline values: CDR1 SGHTA, CDR2 FQGNSA. V shed 5 bases and J shed 0 bases, with 12 bases lying between them. The length of the CDR3 is 15 residues. In DNA form, the CDR3 reads TGTGCCAGCAGCGAATCCGGGACTAGCACAGATACGCAGTATTTT. Translating gives CASSESGTSTDTQYF.

The chain combines TRBV27 with TRBJ2-1, with 10 bases aligning to TRBD2. After removal of 5 bases from V and 3 bases from J, the junction contained 7 bases not matched to a gene. Per the germline V gene, CDR1 is MNHEY and CDR2 is SMNVEV (reference sequence). This CDR3 comprises 16 residues. CDR3 sequence (DNA): TGTGCCAGCAGTCTCTCGGGACTAGCGAGCTACAATGAGCAGTTCTTC. Its protein product is CASSLSGLASYNEQFF.

V gene TRBV19 combines with J gene TRBJ2-1, with D unresolved. V shed 5 bases and J shed 1 base, with 15 bases lying between them. This CDR3 region has 16 residues. CDR1 LNHDA and CDR2 SQIVND come from the germline V gene (reference sequence). The CDR3 loop is CASSLTSLGSYNEQFF. The DNA for the CDR3 is TGTGCCAGTAGTCTGACAAGTTTAGGATCCTACAATGAGCAGTTCTTC.

The chain is built from TRBV5-8 and TRBJ2-1, with a possible D match to TRBD2 (6 bases). Trimming left V 8 bases short and J 6 bases short, with 12 bases between. This CDR3 contains 12 residues. From germline, CDR1 is SGHTS and CDR2 YDEGEE. The CDR3 nucleotides read TGTGCCAGTTTTCGGCGGGGCAATGAGCAGTTCTTC. Translating it yields CASFRRGNEQFF.

This clone has just one count. The chain carries TRBV9 and TRBJ1-1, with 7 bases aligning to TRBD1. The V segment lost 2 bases and the J segment 0 bases; nucleotides outside the gene matches: 4. CDR1 and CDR2 from the germline V gene are SGDLS and YYNGEE. There are 15 residues in the CDR3. Here the CDR3 DNA reads TGTGCCAGCAGCGTTACAGGGGCGATGAACACTGAAGCTTTCTTT. It codes for CASSVTGAMNTEAFF.

This chain links TRBV9 with TRBJ2-3; the D gene is possibly TRBD1 (6 bases). In germline, CDR1 is SGDLS, CDR2 YYNGEE. This CDR3 spans 14 amino acids. Trimming stripped 4 bases from V and 4 bases from J, with 13 bases between. CDR3 nucleotide sequence: TGTGCCAGCAGCACCGGATACAGGGCAGATACGCAGTATTTT. It specifies CASSTGYRADTQYF.

The J gene is TRBJ2-1, the V gene TRBV9, with TRBD2 matching over 11 bases. V trimming: 0 bases; J trimming: 9 bases; junction bases outside the gene matches: 8. In germline, CDR1 is SGDLS, CDR2 YYNGEE. The length of the CDR3 is 16 residues. The DNA for the CDR3 is TGTGCCAGCAGCGTAGCTACTGGGCTAGCGGGGGGTGAGCAGTTCTTC. Its translation is CASSVATGLAGGEQFF.